This T cell receptor beta chain was found in a study of regulatory T cells in long-lasting Graves disease (dated by TCRdb to about 2021). Concerning the study at large: Persistent Graves' disease was defined as persistently positive TSH receptor autoantibodies together with antithyroid drug treatment for over 5 years. Patients with persistent Graves' disease were compared with patients with newly diagnosed Graves' disease using TCR sequencing and RNA sequencing of peripheral blood. Persistent Graves' disease patients in the clinical cohort had taken antithyroid drugs for roughly ten years on average. The study was conducted in China and was registered as a clinical trial. TCR sequencing covered approximately 13 persistent and roughly 20 newly diagnosed Graves' disease patients, 33 samples in total. The investigation overall reported the following: TRBV28, TRBJ1-2 and TRBJ2-5 were preferentially used in persistent disease, while TRBV20-1 and TRBJ2-1 were favored in newly diagnosed disease. Compared with newly diagnosed patients, patients with persistent Graves' disease had lower TCR Shannon entropy and fewer highly expanded clones, which suggests clonal expansion. The authors acknowledged the small sample size as a limitation that may reduce accuracy. Patients with persistent disease shared more public clonotypes (about 2,700) than newly diagnosed patients did (about 1,000). Sequencing and analysis were restricted to the TCR beta chain. Because the primary lesion, thyroid tissue, could not be accessed, the study looked at peripheral blood alone.

The library was generated by multiplex PCR. For sequencing, an Illumina HiSeq 4000 was employed. iRepertoire HTBI primers and Arm-PCR amplification of CDR3 regions were used to construct TCR beta libraries. PCR products were gel purified before sequencing. Concerning the study's data processing: Gene usage analysis of CDR3 amino acid clonotypes used the approximately 56 TRBV and 11 to 15 TRBJ segments found across samples. Filtered high-quality paired reads were merged into contigs using COPE and FqMerger. BLAST was used to align contigs to IMGT TRBV, TRBD and TRBJ reference genes, and CDR3 was defined according to IMGT. Any clonotype with a frequency above 0.1% was classified as a highly expanded clone. Shannon entropy served as the measure of repertoire diversity, while the Gini coefficient captured V-J evenness. A clonotype was considered public if more than one individual shared it. TCRdb cleaned the public reads at Q25 with fastp, built clones with MiXCR and kept in-frame beta chains. Identical CDR3 protein sequences are pooled into one entry, listed with their most common genes and DNA. In this record, the V and J calls reflect TCRdb's handling and not the investigators' own analysis. The sample table shows fewer than 400,000 distinct CDR3 sequences, and less than 20% are seen once. 29% of the sample is in the top ten clones.

Inclusive of the bounding cysteine and phenylalanine, the CDR3 is 14 residues long. Kept here is only the CDR3 DNA, which spans 42 bases and is read in frame from base 1. CDR1 SGHDN and CDR2 FVKESK are derived from the germline V gene. The junction shows trimming of 6 bases on V and 4 bases on J, and the gene matches do not reach 5 bases of it. Sample time point, as interpreted from the label and publication: persistent/refractory GD, antithyroid drugs over 5 years with positive TRAb. For both TCR sequencing and RNA sequencing, RNA was extracted from PBMCs using TRIzol. The diagnosis of Graves' disease was made according to American Thyroid Association guidelines. Patients for the study were recruited at an endocrinology department in Xi'an, China. From each patient, around 8.3 milliliters of peripheral blood was collected into an EDTA anticoagulant tube. PBMCs were isolated by Ficoll Paque Plus density gradient separation without further T cell sorting. An Agilent 2100 Bioanalyzer and agarose gel were used to assess RNA quality, and a NanoDrop 2000 was used to measure RNA concentration.

To note about this clonotype: There is no known antigen for this receptor. Base qualities are not provided; no much larger clone lies one nucleotide away.

This sequence uses TRBV14 and TRBJ2-1, with TRBD2 identical over 8 junction bases. The sequencing here drew on peripheral blood mononuclear cells (PBMCs), taken when the disease was refractory, from a patient treated with antithyroid drugs. The TCR originated in a female donor with Graves disease. For the CDR3, the sequence is CASRPGGGYNEQFF. The nucleotide sequence reads as follows: TGTGCCAGCAGACCGGGGGGGGGATACAATGAGCAGTTCTTC. Where the CDR3 stops, the reference TRBV14 and TRBJ2-1 genes take over; the full variable domain is EAGVTQFPSHSVIEKGQTVTLRCDPISGHDNLYWYRRVMGKEIKFLLHFVKESKQDESGMPNNRFLAERTGGTYSTLKVQPAELEDSGVYFCASRPGGGYNEQFFGPGTRLTVL.